This T cell receptor (beta chain) was recorded in a study of blood T cells in healthy people across ages. Overall study: Template-switching capture recovered about one barcoded beta molecule per two T cells. Study findings and constraints: Per-million-T-cell TCR beta diversity fell roughly linearly with age.

PCR was performed a second time for roughly 7 to 12 cycles using a sample-barcoded 5' primer and a J-beta primer mix. A tag from a template-switch adaptor with 12 random nucleotides marked each cDNA molecule. In TCRdb, the 5' RACE reads were re-called with MiXCR into one record per CDR3 protein. The sample lists about 1.4 million distinct CDR3 sequences; around 55% were seen once. Russia was home to the donors, healthy Caucasian individuals aged about 6 to 90. Germline values: CDR1 SGDLS, CDR2 YYNGEE. CDR3 length: 14 residues. The trim removed 0 bases at V and 11 bases at J, leaving 10 bases unmatched. Points on this clonotype: The antigen is not known.

The chain is built from TRBV9 and TRBJ1-1; 7 bases are shared with TRBD1. The sequenced sample was blood. This receptor was obtained from a man aged 18 to 29 in good health. The CDR3 region has the DNA TGTGCCAGCAGCGTAGAAGAGGGGGCAGTTAGCGCTTTCTTT. The encoded protein is CASSVEEGAVSAFF.